This T cell receptor (beta chain) is from a study of blood T cell repertoires in COVID-19. In the study overall: Some COVID-19 samples were acute and others convalescent; all came from the United States, Italy and Spain. PBMCs, B-cell-depleted T cells, or T cells were the source of the cDNA or gDNA that made up the material.

CDR3 size: 16 residues. Germline values: CDR1 MDHEN, CDR2 SYDVKM. J lost 2 bases, V lost 8 bases, and 12 bases had no gene match. Original analysis: Nucleated cell number was recorded as an estimate derived from reference gene primer amplification. The repertoire was sequenced with immunoSEQ multiplex PCR; TCRdb's copy has only in-frame clones and lacks some. V, J and clone size reflect that table, while D and trimming were determined from the DNA. The profile shows about 140,000 clones, around 82% of them singletons. The specimen sequenced was peripheral blood. The chain couples TRBV28 to TRBJ2-7, with 10 nucleotides matching TRBD2. The receptor comes from a woman in her sixties or seventies with acute or convalescent COVID-19. The CDR3: CASLAGSAGGPYEQYF. CDR3 sequence (DNA): TGTGCCAGCCTTGCTGGGTCAGCGGGAGGGCCCTACGAGCAGTACTTC.